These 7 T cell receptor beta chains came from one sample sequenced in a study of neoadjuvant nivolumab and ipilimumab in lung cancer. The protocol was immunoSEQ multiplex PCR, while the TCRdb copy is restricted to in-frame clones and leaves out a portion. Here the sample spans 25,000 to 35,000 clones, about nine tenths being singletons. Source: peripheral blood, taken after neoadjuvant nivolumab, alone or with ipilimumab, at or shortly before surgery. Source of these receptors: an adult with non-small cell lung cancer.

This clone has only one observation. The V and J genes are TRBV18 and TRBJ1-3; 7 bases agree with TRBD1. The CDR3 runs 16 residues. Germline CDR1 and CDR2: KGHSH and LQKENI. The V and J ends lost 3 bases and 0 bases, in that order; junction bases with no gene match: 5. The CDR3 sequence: CASSPSRQGSGNTIYF. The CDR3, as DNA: TGTGCCAGCTCACCTTCTCGACAGGGCTCTGGAAACACCATATATTTT.

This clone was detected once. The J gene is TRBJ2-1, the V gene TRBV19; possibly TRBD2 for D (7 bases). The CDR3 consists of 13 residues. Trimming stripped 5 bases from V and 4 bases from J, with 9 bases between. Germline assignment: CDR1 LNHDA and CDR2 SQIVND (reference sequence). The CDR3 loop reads CASSGGAYNEQFF. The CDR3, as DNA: TGTGCCAGTAGTGGGGGGGCGTACAATGAGCAGTTCTTC.

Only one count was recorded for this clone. The DNA of the CDR3 is TGTGCCAGCAGCTCCTCAAAACAGGGCCAAGAGACCCAGTACTTC. It yields the protein CASSSSKQGQETQYF. The genes are TRBV5-4 and TRBJ2-5; D possibly corresponds to TRBD1 (6 bases). The CDR3 covers 15 residues. Trimming pared 3 bases from V and 1 base from J, leaving 13 bases between. Looked up from germline, CDR1 is SGHNT and CDR2 is YYREEE (reference sequence).

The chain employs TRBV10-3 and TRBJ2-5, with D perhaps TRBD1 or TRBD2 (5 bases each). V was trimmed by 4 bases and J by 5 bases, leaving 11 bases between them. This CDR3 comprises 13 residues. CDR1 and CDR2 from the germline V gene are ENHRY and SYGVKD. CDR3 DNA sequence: TGTGCCATCAGTGCAGGCAGGGAGGAGACCCAGTACTTC. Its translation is CAISAGREETQYF.

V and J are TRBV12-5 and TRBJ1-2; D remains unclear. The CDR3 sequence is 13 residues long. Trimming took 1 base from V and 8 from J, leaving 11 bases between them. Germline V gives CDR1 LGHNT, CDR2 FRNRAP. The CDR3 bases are TGTGCTAGTGGTTTGGAAGTCTCACACGGCTACACCTTC. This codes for CASGLEVSHGYTF.

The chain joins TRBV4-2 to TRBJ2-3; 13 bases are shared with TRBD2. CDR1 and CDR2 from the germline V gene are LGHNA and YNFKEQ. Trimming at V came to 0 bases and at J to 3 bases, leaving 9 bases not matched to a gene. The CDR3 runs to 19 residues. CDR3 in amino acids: CASSQDTRLAGGLTDTQYF. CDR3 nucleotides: TGTGCCAGCAGCCAAGATACCCGACTAGCGGGGGGTCTGACAGATACGCAGTATTTT.

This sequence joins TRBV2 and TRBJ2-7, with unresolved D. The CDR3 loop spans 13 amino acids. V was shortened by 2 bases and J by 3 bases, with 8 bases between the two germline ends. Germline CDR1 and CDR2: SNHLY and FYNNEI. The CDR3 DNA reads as TGTGCCAGCAGTGAAACCGGTCTCTACGAGCAGTACTTC. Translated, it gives CASSETGLYEQYF.